The 5 T cell receptor beta chains given below trace back to one sample, sequenced in a study of blood T cell repertoires in COVID-19. Sequencing used immunoSEQ multiplex PCR; TCRdb keeps in-frame clones, though not all of them. This table holds some 73,000 clones, around 77% found once. The sequencing sample was made of peripheral blood. These receptors came from a man between 70 and 80 years old with COVID-19, enrolled during active disease.

This clone came up a few times. CDR3 residues: CASSPGSEQFF. The CDR3 region has the DNA TGTGCCAGCTCACCAGGGAGTGAGCAGTTCTTC. The chain combines TRBV18 with TRBJ2-1, with a tentative D call TRBD2 (5 bases). The CDR3 is 11 amino acids. Germline V gives CDR1 KGHSH, CDR2 LQKENI. Trimming stripped 2 bases from V and 9 bases from J, with 5 bases between.

CDR3 loop: CASSIPQGSSYNEQFF. DNA for the CDR3: TGTGCCAGCAGTATTCCACAGGGTAGCTCCTACAATGAGCAGTTCTTC. This chain links TRBV28 with TRBJ2-1; weak D call: TRBD1 (6 bases). The CDR3 loop spans 16 amino acids. The V gene lost 5 bases and the J gene lost 0 bases, with 14 bases spanning the gap. CDR1 MDHEN and CDR2 SYDVKM come from the germline V gene.

The genes are TRBV5-1 and TRBJ2-7; no firm D call. CDR3 length: 14 residues. V was clipped by 0 bases and J by 2 bases, with 9 bases between them. CDR1 and CDR2 (germline): SGHRS, YFSETQ. The CDR3 sequence is CASSLAAETYEQYF. As DNA, the CDR3 is TGCGCCAGCAGCTTGGCCGCGGAGACCTACGAGCAGTACTTC. The whole variable domain, remainder taken from reference TRBV5-1 and TRBJ2-7, is KAGVTQTPRYLIKTRGQQVTLSCSPISGHRSVSWYQQTPGQGLQFLFEYFSETQRNKGNFPGRFSGRQFSNSRSEMNVSTLELGDSALYLCASSLAAETYEQYFGPGTRLTVT.

This sequence joins TRBV3-1 (or the pseudogene TRBV3-2) and TRBJ2-6; maybe TRBD2 (6 bases). The CDR3 totals 18 residues. V lost 1 base and J lost 0, with 13 bases in between. Germline V gives CDR1 LGHDT, CDR2 YNNKEL (reference sequence). CDR3: CASSQGLAEPSGANVLTF. The CDR3, as DNA: TGTGCCAGCAGCCAAGGATTAGCGGAGCCCTCTGGGGCCAACGTCCTGACTTTC.

The chain links TRBV14 to TRBJ2-3; 10 bases match TRBD2. The CDR3 length is 16 residues. CDR1 is SGHDN, CDR2 FVKESK, per germline. Trimming cost V 4 bases and J 4 bases; bases outside gene matches: 8. CDR3 coding DNA: TGTGCCAGCAGCCGGAGGGCTAGCGGGAGCTCAGATACGCAGTATTTT. Residues: CASSRRASGSSDTQYF.